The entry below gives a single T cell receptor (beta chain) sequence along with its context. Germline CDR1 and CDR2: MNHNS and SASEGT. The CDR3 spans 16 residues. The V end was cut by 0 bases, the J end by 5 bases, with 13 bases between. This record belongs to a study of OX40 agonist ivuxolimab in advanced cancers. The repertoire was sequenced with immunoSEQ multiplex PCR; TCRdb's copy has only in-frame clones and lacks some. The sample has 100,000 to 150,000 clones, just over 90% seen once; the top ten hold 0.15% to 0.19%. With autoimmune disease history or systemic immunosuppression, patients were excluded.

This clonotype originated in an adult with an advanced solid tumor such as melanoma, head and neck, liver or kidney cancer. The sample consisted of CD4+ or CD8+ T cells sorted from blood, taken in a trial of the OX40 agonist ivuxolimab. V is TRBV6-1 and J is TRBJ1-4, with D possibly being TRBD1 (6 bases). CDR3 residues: CASSEARGAGNEKLFF. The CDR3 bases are TGTGCCAGCAGTGAAGCACGGGGGGCTGGAAATGAAAAACTGTTTTTT.